A single sample gave rise to the 14 T cell receptor beta chains below, sequenced in a study of Graves' ophthalmopathy and Graves' hyperthyroidism (dated by TCRdb to between 2017 and 2018). This sample was sequenced with an Illumina HiSeq 2000. TCR beta CDR3 regions were amplified from RNA transcripts for repertoire sequencing. The first round was an RT-PCR using HTBI primers with the Qiagen OneStep RT-PCR kit, and this first round was followed by a second-round multiplex PCR, then size selection and purification. TCRdb redid the processing of the public reads, applying fastp at Q25 and MiXCR, and retained in-frame beta chains. Records with the same CDR3 protein are collapsed into one entry carrying the most frequent genes and DNA. Within this sample are roughly 400,000 distinct CDR3 sequences, with about 17% of them counted one time only. Approximately 1.4% of the sample rests with the top ten. Source material: peripheral blood. These receptors were obtained from a woman younger than 35 with Graves' ophthalmopathy. Donor details come from another sample of the same person, matched by shared clones.

This clonotype was counted at least ten times. The CDR3 nucleotides read TGCGCCAGCAGCCCACTCGGACAGGGGGAAAAGACCCAGTACTTC. This translates into CASSPLGQGEKTQYF. This rearrangement joins TRBV4-1 to TRBJ2-5, with TRBD1 matching over 10 bases. This CDR3 comprises 15 residues. V lost 4 bases and J lost 6; bases outside the gene matches: 8. Per germline, CDR1 MGHRA and CDR2 YSYEKL.

This clonotype came up many times. V gene TRBV6-2 or TRBV6-3 combines with J gene TRBJ1-5; D is perhaps TRBD1 (5 bases). This CDR3 region has 13 residues. With 5 bases removed from V and 9 bases from J, the gap between germline ends came to 14 bases. Germline V gene sequence: CDR1 MNHEY, CDR2 SVGEGT. The DNA of the CDR3 is TGTGCCAGCAGTCAAAGCGGGGGGTGGCCCCAGCATTTT. Amino acids: CASSQSGGWPQHF.

This clonotype occurred many times. The V and J genes are TRBV6-5 and TRBJ2-1; D is perhaps TRBD1 (6 bases). CDR1 and CDR2 (germline): MNHEY, SVGAGI. V was pared by 2 bases and J by 10 bases, with 18 bases between. This CDR3 spans 15 amino acids. The CDR3 spells CASSYPTTRGGEQFF. The CDR3 region has the DNA TGTGCCAGCAGTTACCCCACTACCAGGGGTGGGGAGCAGTTCTTC.

This clonotype was found many times. The genes are TRBV7-3 and TRBJ1-4, with 7 bases matching TRBD1. This CDR3 has 15 amino acids. The germline gives CDR1 SGHTA, CDR2 FQGTGA. V trimming: 0 bases; J trimming: 8 bases; junction bases outside the gene matches: 6. The CDR3 protein is CASSLTGGAGEKLFF. In nucleotides, the CDR3 is TGTGCCAGCAGCTTAACAGGGGGCGCGGGCGAAAAACTGTTTTTT.

The chain recombines TRBV15 with TRBJ1-2; a possible D gene is TRBD1 (6 bases). Germline assignment: CDR1 LNHNV and CDR2 YYDKDF (reference sequence). The CDR3 sequence is 15 residues long. The V end lost 5 bases, the J end lost 0 bases, and 13 bases lay between the germline ends. The CDR3 region is CATSGGGGTNYGYTF. CDR3 in DNA: TGTGCCACCAGCGGCGGAGGGGGTACTAACTATGGCTACACCTTC.

This CDR3 is CAIRGTDRYTF. CDR3 in DNA: TGTGCCATCAGGGGGACGGACCGATACACCTTC. V is TRBV10-3 and J is TRBJ1-2; possibly TRBD1 for D (5 bases). V lost 6 bases, J lost 11 bases, and 13 bases lay in between. From germline, CDR1 is ENHRY and CDR2 SYGVKD. The CDR3 consists of 11 residues.

In nucleotides, the CDR3 is TGTGCCTGGGGGCCCGGGACAGCTCCCCCCTACGAGCAGTACTTC. Amino acids: CAWGPGTAPPYEQYF. This chain joins TRBV30 and TRBJ2-7; 7 bases fit TRBD1. The germline V gene has CDR1 GTSNPN and CDR2 SVGIG (reference sequence). The J segment lost 2 bases and the V segment lost 5 bases, leaving 12 bases of the junction unmatched. The CDR3 length is 15 residues.

At least ten counts were recorded for this clonotype. The rearrangement links TRBV30 to TRBJ1-1; D not certain. The CDR3 is 12 amino acids. Trimming left V 4 bases short and J 0 bases short, with 6 bases between. From germline, CDR1 is GTSNPN and CDR2 SVGIG (reference sequence). CDR3 protein: CAWKLVNTEAFF. The CDR3 DNA reads TGTGCCTGGAAACTGGTGAACACTGAAGCTTTCTTT.

The sample holds many counts of this clonotype. The genes are TRBV6-1 and TRBJ1-6; D remains unclear. Germline V gives CDR1 MNHNS, CDR2 SASEGT. The CDR3 consists of 13 residues. Trimming stripped 6 bases from V and 7 bases from J, with 10 bases between. The CDR3 is CASSGERNSPLHF. The CDR3 bases are TGTGCCAGCAGCGGGGAGCGGAATTCACCCCTCCACTTT.

This clonotype was counted at least ten times. The CDR3 nucleotides read TGTGCCAGCAGTTCCCCCCCGGGGGGAGAATACACCGGGGAGCTGTTTTTT. It is translated as CASSSPPGGEYTGELFF. V and J are TRBV28 and TRBJ2-2, with 7 bases that match TRBD2. The CDR3 length is 17 residues. Per germline, CDR1 MDHEN and CDR2 SYDVKM. Trimming at V came to 4 bases and at J to 3 bases, leaving 11 bases not matched to a gene.

This clonotype showed up many times. V and J are TRBV7-2 and TRBJ1-3; D unclear. The CDR3 has 17 residues. The germline V and J ends were trimmed by 0 bases and 4 bases, with 16 bases remaining between them. Germline loops: CDR1 SGHTA, CDR2 FQGNSA. CDR3 region: CASSLAAHPTFGNTIYF. In DNA form, the CDR3 reads TGTGCCAGCAGCTTAGCAGCACACCCCACCTTCGGAAACACCATATATTTT.

The gene calls are TRBV20-1 and TRBJ1-3; TRBD1 might be the D (6 bases). CDR1 DFQATT and CDR2 SNEGSKA come from the germline V gene (reference sequence). Trimming removed 2 bases from V and 0 bases from J, with 11 bases in between. This CDR3 comprises 15 residues. The CDR3 loop is CSARPRTDSGNTIYF. CDR3 coding DNA: TGCAGTGCTAGACCACGGACAGACTCTGGAAACACCATATATTTT.

In this sample, this clonotype turned up many times. The chain carries TRBV6-2 or TRBV6-3 and TRBJ2-7; 9 nucleotides line up with TRBD1. CDR1 and CDR2 (germline): MNHEY, SVGEGT. Trimming at V came to 6 bases and at J to 7 bases, leaving 10 bases not matched to a gene. The CDR3 covers 14 residues. CDR3 amino acids: CASRPPGTGLEQYF. The DNA for the CDR3 is TGTGCCAGCAGACCTCCCGGGACAGGGCTGGAGCAGTACTTC.

This clonotype showed up many times. The J gene is TRBJ2-4, the V gene TRBV25-1; D tentatively reads TRBD1 or TRBD2 (7 bases each). The V end lost 5 bases, the J end lost 10 bases, and 21 bases lay between the germline ends. The CDR3 is 15 residues long. Germline V gives CDR1 MGHDK, CDR2 SYGVNS. The CDR3 sequence is CASSPPRTRGGIQYF. In DNA, the CDR3 is TGTGCCAGCAGTCCACCCCGGACCAGGGGGGGAATTCAGTACTTC.